The clone carrying this TCR beta chain was observed a handful of times. The assay, immunoSEQ v3.0, was run at survey level. The data were produced by immunoSEQ multiplex PCR, yet TCRdb's version contains in-frame clones alone and is incomplete. This table holds about 38,000 clones, around 86% found once. This sample was included in a study of long-term antiretroviral therapy in people with HIV. The sequenced sample was unsorted PBMCs, obtained 1.5 years after starting antiretroviral therapy. The source is a man between 18 and 35 years old with HIV.

The CDR3 loop is CASGWGNQPQHF. CDR3 sequence (DNA): TGTGCCAGTGGCTGGGGCAATCAGCCCCAGCATTTT. The genes are TRBV19 and TRBJ1-5, with D uncertain. Germline CDR1 reads LNHDA; CDR2 reads SQIVND (reference sequence). With 8 bases removed from V and 2 bases from J, the gap between germline ends came to 7 bases. This CDR3 spans 12 amino acids.